The 8 T cell receptor beta chains reported below all come from one sample, sequenced in a study of blood T cell repertoires in COVID-19. This table comes from immunoSEQ multiplex PCR, and its TCRdb copy is limited to in-frame clones, with some not included. The table shows 300,000 to 450,000 clones, with around 84% occurring only once. The sequencing input was peripheral blood. The receptors were sampled from a young woman with acute or convalescent COVID-19.

The chain uses TRBV15 and TRBJ2-2; unclear D gene. Per germline, CDR1 LNHNV and CDR2 YYDKDF (reference sequence). V dropped 1 base and J dropped 4 bases, with 10 bases sitting between them. CDR3 size: 15 residues. CDR3 region: CATSRVSAGTGELFF. The DNA of the CDR3 is TGTGCCACCAGCAGAGTGAGTGCAGGCACCGGGGAGCTGTTTTTT. Complete variable domain (other parts from reference TRBV15 and TRBJ2-2): DAMVIQNPRYQVTQFGKPVTLSCSQTLNHNVMYWYQQKSSQAPKLLFHYYDKDFNNEADTPDNFQSRRPNTSFCFLDIRSPGLGDTAMYLCATSRVSAGTGELFFGEGSRLTVL.

This rearrangement joins TRBV11-2 to TRBJ2-7, with TRBD1 matching over 8 bases. Trimming cost V 5 bases and J 5 bases; bases outside gene matches: 5. Germline assignment: CDR1 SGHAT and CDR2 FQNNGV. This CDR3 region has 13 residues. CDR3 in amino acids: CASSVDRGNEQYF. In DNA, the CDR3 is TGTGCCAGCAGCGTTGACAGGGGCAACGAGCAGTACTTC.

The J gene is TRBJ2-1, the V gene TRBV2, with D hard to call. Per the germline V gene, CDR1 is SNHLY and CDR2 is FYNNEI. Trimming removed 4 bases at V and 2 bases at J, with 15 bases between. There are 16 residues in the CDR3. CDR3 DNA: TGTGCCAGCAGTGGAGCGATGGAGCCTGCCTACAATGAGCAGTTCTTC. Protein product: CASSGAMEPAYNEQFF.

This rearrangement joins TRBV19 to TRBJ1-2, with TRBD1 matching 7 bases. This CDR3 is 13 amino acids long. The germline CDR1 and CDR2 sequences are LNHDA and SQIVND (reference sequence). Germline trimming cut 10 bases from V and 2 bases from J; bases unmatched to any gene: 7. In DNA form, the CDR3 reads TGTGCCATCTGGACAGGCCCAAACTATGGCTACACCTTC. Translated: CAIWTGPNYGYTF.

V is TRBV14 and J is TRBJ2-2; 7 nucleotides line up with TRBD1. This CDR3 has 19 amino acids. Per the germline V gene, CDR1 is SGHDN and CDR2 is FVKESK. V shed 6 bases, J shed 1 base, and the junction held 17 bases outside the gene matches. The CDR3 bases are TGTGCCAGCAGTCGAATCGGGGACAGCTTAACGGTGAACACCGGGGAGCTGTTTTTT. Amino acids: CASSRIGDSLTVNTGELFF. The entire variable domain, with the rest obtained from reference TRBV14 and TRBJ2-2, is as follows: EAGVTQFPSHSVIEKGQTVTLRCDPISGHDNLYWYRRVMGKEIKFLLHFVKESKQDESGMPNNRFLAERTGGTYSTLKVQPAELEDSGVYFCASSRIGDSLTVNTGELFFGEGSRLTVL.

This clone has just a few counts. The gene calls are TRBV13 and TRBJ1-2, with 7 bases matching TRBD1. V lost 5 bases to trimming and J lost 2 bases; unmatched junction nucleotides: 11. Per germline, CDR1 PRHDT and CDR2 FYEKMQ (reference sequence). This CDR3 is built from 16 residues. CDR3 region: CASSKIGGQKNYGYTF. The CDR3 DNA follows: TGTGCCAGCAGCAAAATTGGGGGACAGAAGAACTATGGCTACACCTTC.

This sequence joins TRBV5-1 and TRBJ1-5, with D hard to call. Trimming cost V 4 bases and J 7 bases, with 15 bases left between them. The CDR3 is made up of 14 amino acids. The germline CDR1 and CDR2 sequences are SGHRS and YFSETQ. DNA of the CDR3: TGCGCCAGCAGCCCCGGGGAGGGCGGGCAGCCCCAGCATTTT. Translating it yields CASSPGEGGQPQHF. Looking up the rest from reference TRBV5-1 and TRBJ1-5 gives the full variable domain: KAGVTQTPRYLIKTRGQQVTLSCSPISGHRSVSWYQQTPGQGLQFLFEYFSETQRNKGNFPGRFSGRQFSNSRSEMNVSTLELGDSALYLCASSPGEGGQPQHFGDGTRLSIL.

J is TRBJ1-4 and V is TRBV2; tentatively, D is TRBD1 (6 bases). V shed 9 bases and J shed 6 bases, with 14 bases lying between them. Germline-derived CDR1 and CDR2 are SNHLY and FYNNEI. The CDR3 is made up of 13 amino acids. The CDR3 protein is CASTPGHDEKLFF. CDR3 coding DNA: TGTGCCAGTACCCCGGGACACGATGAAAAACTGTTTTTT. The full variable domain, its missing parts supplied by reference TRBV2 and TRBJ1-4, is EPEVTQTPSHQVTQMGQEVILRCVPISNHLYFYWYRQILGQKVEFLVSFYNNEISEKSEIFDDQFSVERPDGSNFTLKIRSTKLEDSAMYFCASTPGHDEKLFFGSGTQLSVL.